This T cell receptor beta chain was obtained from a study of T-cell memory formation after mild COVID-19. Background on the study: TCR clustering was largely donor specific.

This CDR3 is 14 amino acids long. Germline V gives CDR1 MGHRA, CDR2 YSYEKL. Trimming at V came to 0 bases and at J to 6 bases, leaving 2 bases not matched to a gene. With constant-segment primers, 5'RACE yielded cDNA libraries of TCR alpha and TCR beta that carried sample barcodes and UMIs. Via MiXCR, TCRdb re-called the 5' RACE reads, giving one row per CDR3 protein. Among 90,000 to 120,000 distinct CDR3 sequences listed, approximately 14% were seen once. Sequencing was done on a sample of PBMCs or a T cell subset sorted from them (not recorded which). The TCR originated in a man between 18 and 29 years old who had mild COVID-19 (a few samples of this study predate the infection). Cell type and time point are not known. This rearrangement joins TRBV4-1 to TRBJ1-5; 7 positions match TRBD1. The CDR3, as DNA: TGCGCCAGCAGCCAAGATCAGGGGGGTCAGCCCCAGCATTTT. Amino acids: CASSQDQGGQPQHF.